The rows below give T cell receptor beta chains drawn from one sample of a study of somatic mutations in cytotoxic T cells in rheumatoid arthritis. Libraries were prepared by immunoSEQ multiplex PCR; TCRdb keeps only in-frame clonotypes and omits some of them. The data show some 30,000 clones, roughly 80% seen once. The sequenced sample was CD8+ T cells sorted from blood. The origin of the receptors is an adult with rheumatoid arthritis. CDR3s include the opening cysteine and the closing phenylalanine or tryptophan. Each record gives: CDR3 length, clone size, V gene, J gene, D gene, CDR3 DNA, CDR3 protein. D genes are given only for firm matches. Not every row has a clone size; where given, it reads once, few, many or a size class.

16	-	TRBV4-2	TRBJ2-3	TRBD2	TGTGCCAGCAGCCAAGATCTAGCGGGGGGCACAGATACGCAGTATTTT	CASSQDLAGGTDTQYF
11	-	TRBV5-3	TRBJ1-1	-	TGTGCCAGAAGCCGACATGGAGAAGCTTTCTTT	CARSRHGEAFF
16	-	TRBV7-9	TRBJ1-1	-	TGTGCCAGCAGCTTCGTGCTACAGGCTCAGGGGACTGAAGCTTTCTTT	CASSFVLQAQGTEAFF
15	-	TRBV4-2	TRBJ2-7	TRBD1	TGTGCCAGCAGCCAAGATGAAGGGGGCCCCTACGAGCAGTACTTC	CASSQDEGGPYEQYF
13	-	TRBV7-9	TRBJ2-3	TRBD2	TGTGCACAGGGCGGGAGGCGGCCAGATACGCAGTATTTT	CAQGGRRPDTQYF
14	-	TRBV6-6	TRBJ1-6	TRBD1	TGTGCCAGCAGCCTGGACAGGGGGGGTTCACCCCTCCACTTT	CASSLDRGGSPLHF
14	-	TRBV10-3	TRBJ2-7	-	TGTGCCATCAGTGAATCTACAGGTTCCTACGAGCAGTACTTC	CAISESTGSYEQYF
10	few	TRBV6-1	TRBJ2-1	TRBD1	TGTGCCAGCAGGGGACAGGGCGCCTTCTTC	CASRGQGAFF
16	-	TRBV4-1	TRBJ1-2	-	TGCGCCAGCAGCCAAGGAACCCCTCTGGGGGGCCATGGCTACACCTTC	CASSQGTPLGGHGYTF
15	-	TRBV19	TRBJ2-7	TRBD1	TGTGCCAGTAGTCTTGGGACAGGGTCCCCCTACGAGCAGTACTTC	CASSLGTGSPYEQYF
13	-	TRBV13	TRBJ1-2	TRBD1	TGTGCCAGCAGCATTAGGGGGCCAAATGGCTACACCTTC	CASSIRGPNGYTF
13	-	TRBV6-1	TRBJ2-2	-	TGTGCCAGCAGTGAAGCCCTTCCCGGGGAGCTGTTTTTT	CASSEALPGELFF
13	-	TRBV28	TRBJ2-1	TRBD2	TGTGCCAGCAGTCCCGGGGGGGGAAGTGAGCAGTTCTTC	CASSPGGGSEQFF
14	-	TRBV5-4	TRBJ2-1	-	TGTGCCAGCAGCCTCTGGGGTAGCGGCAATGAGCAGTTCTTC	CASSLWGSGNEQFF
16	-	TRBV6-5	TRBJ1-1	-	TGTGCCAGCAGTTACTCGATGTTATCTGGTAACACTGAAGCTTTCTTT	CASSYSMLSGNTEAFF
16	-	TRBV4-2	TRBJ2-3	TRBD1	TGTGCCAGCAGCCAAGATGCAACAGGGGGGCCAGATACGCAGTATTTT	CASSQDATGGPDTQYF
16	-	TRBV7-9	TRBJ2-1	TRBD2	TGTGCCAGCAGCTTAGAGCAGCGGGGGGGCCAGAATGAGCAGTTCTTC	CASSLEQRGGQNEQFF
16	-	TRBV19	TRBJ1-4	TRBD1	TGTGCCAGTAGTCCTCTATACGACAGGGGGGATGAAAAACTGTTTTTT	CASSPLYDRGDEKLFF
15	-	TRBV6-4	TRBJ2-3	TRBD2	TGTGCCAGCAGTGATTCTAGCGGGAACACAGATACGCAGTATTTT	CASSDSSGNTDTQYF
13	-	TRBV4-1	TRBJ2-1	-	TGCGCCAGCAGCCAGGGTTCCTACAATGAGCAGTTCTTC	CASSQGSYNEQFF
15	-	TRBV11-3	TRBJ2-1	-	TGTGCCAGCAGCTCTAGGCGGGCTCCCCAGGGTGAGCAGTTCTTC	CASSSRRAPQGEQFF
15	-	TRBV4-3	TRBJ1-1	-	TGCGCCAGCAGCCAAGATCGCGATTGGAGCACTGAAGCTTTCTTT	CASSQDRDWSTEAFF
17	-	TRBV5-1	TRBJ1-2	-	TGCGCCAGCAGCGCGCCCCAGGACAGCCACGCGCCAGATGGCTACACCTTC	CASSAPQDSHAPDGYTF
14	-	TRBV29-1	TRBJ2-7	TRBD2	TGCAGCGTCGGGACTAGCGCGGCCTCCTACGAGCAGTACTTC	CSVGTSAASYEQYF
14	-	TRBV7-9	TRBJ2-7	TRBD1	TGTGCCAGCAGCCAACCGGGACAGAACTACGAGCAGTACTTC	CASSQPGQNYEQYF
19	-	TRBV30	TRBJ2-7	TRBD2	TGTGCCTGGAACATACCGGGACTAGCGGGTCCCTCCCAAGCCTACGAGCAGTACTTC	CAWNIPGLAGPSQAYEQYF
19	-	TRBV2	TRBJ2-7	-	TGTGCCAGCAGTCCCCGGGAACAGACTGTTATACTAGTCTCCTACGAGCAGTACTTC	CASSPREQTVILVSYEQYF
14	-	TRBV27	TRBJ2-1	-	TGTGCCAGCAGTTTAACAGGGAGACAATCTGAGCAGTTCTTC	CASSLTGRQSEQFF
15	few	TRBV7-9	TRBJ1-2	TRBD1	TGTGCCAGCAGCTTGGAGAAGGGGGCCTTTTTTGGCTACACCTTC	CASSLEKGAFFGYTF
20	-	TRBV7-8	TRBJ2-3	TRBD1	TGTGCCAGCAGCCTGGGGACAGGGGACGCGGAAGCAGTCGGCACAGATACGCAGTATTTT	CASSLGTGDAEAVGTDTQYF
16	-	TRBV23-1	TRBJ2-7	-	TGCGCCAGCAGTCAAGGGGGGGTAGGGGGGCCCTACGAGCAGTACTTC	CASSQGGVGGPYEQYF
17	few	TRBV4-3	TRBJ2-6	TRBD1	TGCGCCAGCAGCGCTCAAGGACAGGGGTCCGGGGCCAACGTCCTGACTTTC	CASSAQGQGSGANVLTF
19	-	TRBV4-1	TRBJ2-2	TRBD2	TGCGCCAGCAGCCAAGAGGAAACGGTGCTAGCGGGAGGGGTCGGGGAGCTGTTTTTT	CASSQEETVLAGGVGELFF
14	once	TRBV5-8	TRBJ1-1	-	TGTGCCAGCAGGCCCCGGGGGGGGAACACTGAAGCTTTCTTT	CASRPRGGNTEAFF
15	-	TRBV9	TRBJ1-1	TRBD1	TGTGCCAGCAGCGTTACACAGGGGGTAAATACTGAAGCTTTCTTT	CASSVTQGVNTEAFF
15	few	TRBV27	TRBJ2-1	-	TGTGCCAGCAGTTTAGGCCCGAGCAGTACGAATGAGCAGTTCTTC	CASSLGPSSTNEQFF
15	-	TRBV11-2	TRBJ2-1	-	TGTGCCAGCAGCTTATTGGTGAGCCCCTACAATGAGCAGTTCTTC	CASSLLVSPYNEQFF
15	-	TRBV7-9	TRBJ2-7	TRBD2	TGTGCCAGCAGCGCCAAGACTAGCGGGACCTACGAGCAGTACTTC	CASSAKTSGTYEQYF
14	-	TRBV5-4	TRBJ2-5	-	TGTGCCAGCAGCAGGGACTCCTTCCCAGAGACCCAGTACTTC	CASSRDSFPETQYF
15	-	TRBV6-1	TRBJ2-1	-	TGTGCCAGCAGGACTCCGGGACTCATTTACAATGAGCAGTTCTTC	CASRTPGLIYNEQFF
16	-	TRBV2	TRBJ2-7	TRBD2	TGTGCCAGCAGGGGGACTAGCGGGGGGGCGAGATACGAGCAGTACTTC	CASRGTSGGARYEQYF
15	-	TRBV15	TRBJ2-3	TRBD1	TGTGCCACCAGCCCGGGACAGACTAGCACAGATACGCAGTATTTT	CATSPGQTSTDTQYF
11	-	TRBV27	TRBJ1-4	-	TGTGCCAGCAGTTTTTTGGAAAAACTGTTTTTT	CASSFLEKLFF